This T cell receptor (beta chain) was sequenced during a study of blood T cell repertoires in COVID-19. For the study at large: COVID-19 samples from acute and convalescent phases originated in the United States, Italy and Spain. PBMCs, B-cell-depleted T cells, or T cells provided the cDNA or gDNA that made up the material.

This CDR3 comprises 16 residues. In germline, CDR1 is MGHRA, CDR2 YSYEKL. V trimming: 4 bases; J trimming: 2 bases; junction bases outside the gene matches: 4. Clones were sequenced by immunoSEQ multiplex PCR, and TCRdb holds only the in-frame ones, with some missing. This sample has 400,000 or so clones, with 80% to 90% found just once. Participants were aged roughly 18 to 100 years from about two dozen US areas. Donors were grouped by their self-reported clinical history. Sequenced: PBMCs or T cells enriched from blood (not recorded which). The TCR sequence derives from a man aged 25 to 40 who had recovered from COVID-19. The chain uses TRBV4-1 and TRBJ2-6; TRBD1 agrees at 8 bases. CDR3 bases: TGCGCCAGCAGCCCAAAGACAGGGGCTGGGGCCAACGTCCTGACTTTC. As protein: CASSPKTGAGANVLTF.